These 6 T cell receptor beta chains came from one sample sequenced in a study of HIV-infected patients and healthy controls. TCRdb itself ran the 5' RACE reads through MiXCR, one entry per CDR3 protein. In the table there are 60,000 to 75,000 distinct CDR3 sequences, about a sixth of which are singletons. Material: CD4+ T cells from blood. The source of these receptors is a human donor in good health.

The chain combines TRBV28 with TRBJ1-2, with D unclear. Germline loops: CDR1 MDHEN, CDR2 SYDVKM. This CDR3 contains 15 residues. V shed 8 bases and J shed 4 bases, with 20 bases lying between them. The chain's CDR3 is CASGTGRKTVYGYTF. The CDR3 nucleotides are TGTGCCAGCGGAACGGGCCGAAAAACCGTCTATGGCTACACCTTC.

This clonotype was detected ten times or more. The J gene is TRBJ2-7, the V gene TRBV2; TRBD2 might be the D (5 bases). Germline values: CDR1 SNHLY, CDR2 FYNNEI. V was cut by 2 bases and J by 5 bases, with 13 bases left in between. CDR3 size: 14 residues. CDR3 amino acids: CASSESFSVDEQYF. DNA for the CDR3: TGTGCCAGCAGTGAATCGTTTAGCGTAGACGAGCAGTACTTC.

The sample holds many counts of this clonotype. One end of the junction is discordant with germline, which a read error may explain. The chain combines TRBV15 with TRBJ2-1; tentatively, D is TRBD2 (6 bases). The CDR3 is 13 amino acids. Germline V gives CDR1 LNHNV, CDR2 YYDKDF (reference sequence). CDR3 sequence: CATSRERRDEKFF. The CDR3 nucleotides read TGTGCCACCAGCAGAGAGCGGAGGGATGAGAAGTTCTTC.

The chain recombines TRBV5-6 with TRBJ1-1; D remains unclear. The CDR3 covers 13 residues. Germline V gene sequence: CDR1 SGHDT, CDR2 YYEEEE. V lost 1 base and J lost 5, with 9 bases in between. The CDR3 reads CASSLSPGTEAFF. The CDR3 bases are TGTGCCAGCAGCTTGTCCCCGGGGACTGAAGCTTTCTTT.

Many counts were recorded for this clonotype. V gene TRBV14 combines with J gene TRBJ2-7; D might be TRBD2 (6 bases). Per the germline V gene, CDR1 is SGHDN and CDR2 is FVKESK. V was shortened by 5 bases and J by 8 bases, with 16 bases between the two germline ends. This CDR3 is built from 13 residues. The CDR3 reads CASSKTLAAKQYF. The CDR3 nucleotides are TGTGCCAGCAGCAAAACGTTAGCGGCAAAGCAGTACTTC. The variable domain in full, completed from reference TRBV14 and TRBJ2-7, reads EAGVTQFPSHSVIEKGQTVTLRCDPISGHDNLYWYRRVMGKEIKFLLHFVKESKQDESGMPNNRFLAERTGGTYSTLKVQPAELEDSGVYFCASSKTLAAKQYFGPGTRLTVT.

This clonotype turned up a few times. The V call is TRBV30, the J call TRBJ1-1, with D perhaps TRBD1 (5 bases). The CDR3 consists of 14 residues. V lost 1 base and J 5 bases, leaving 14 bases between the germline ends. Germline V gene sequence: CDR1 GTSNPN, CDR2 SVGIG (reference sequence). CDR3 residues: CAWSEVRGWTEAFF. CDR3 DNA sequence: TGTGCCTGGAGTGAGGTAAGGGGATGGACTGAAGCTTTCTTT.